Presented here are 13 T cell receptor beta chains from one specimen sequenced in a study of T-cell reconstitution after alpha-beta-depleted transplantation in children. Using unique molecular identifiers, the investigators prepared the TCRbeta library. Each CDR3 protein gets one entry after TCRdb re-called the PCR reads with MiXCR. This repertoire shows almost 500,000 distinct CDR3 sequences, over 9.5% found once; its top ten account for about 2%. The sequenced sample was PBMCs, obtained before TCRalphabeta/CD19-depleted stem cell transplant. The receptors derive from a child aged 2-15 years with inherited bone marrow failure, due to receive a stem cell transplant.

This clonotype showed up many times. The gene calls are TRBV7-8 and TRBJ1-2; TRBD1 might be the D (6 bases). This CDR3 is built from 16 residues. Germline values: CDR1 SGHVS, CDR2 FQNEAQ. The ends were cut back, 2 bases at V and 5 bases at J, with 18 bases in the middle. The CDR3 loop reads CASSLPAQGSPYGYTF. CDR3 coding DNA: TGTGCCAGCAGCTTACCCGCTCAGGGGTCCCCGTATGGCTACACCTTC.

The chain is built from TRBV30 and TRBJ2-5; D perhaps matches TRBD2 (5 bases). Germline V gene sequence: CDR1 GTSNPN, CDR2 SVGIG (reference sequence). Trimming left V 0 bases short and J 0 bases short, with 17 bases between. The CDR3 has 17 amino acids. CDR3 coding DNA: TGTGCCTGGAGTGTACGGGGAGCCAAGCGGTACCAAGAGACCCAGTACTTC. Residues: CAWSVRGAKRYQETQYF.

This sequence joins TRBV13 and TRBJ2-7, with 15 bases fitting TRBD2. The germline CDR1 and CDR2 sequences are PRHDT and FYEKMQ (reference sequence). V shed 5 bases and J 6 bases; nucleotides not matched to a gene: 11. The CDR3 is made up of 17 amino acids. This CDR3 reads CASSDPGLAGGTGEQYF. The CDR3 DNA reads TGTGCCAGCAGCGACCCTGGACTAGCGGGAGGGACGGGCGAGCAGTACTTC. Complete variable domain (other parts from reference TRBV13 and TRBJ2-7): AAGVIQSPRHLIKEKRETATLKCYPIPRHDTVYWYQQGPGQDPQFLISFYEKMQSDKGSIPDRFSAQQFSDYHSELNMSSLELGDSALYFCASSDPGLAGGTGEQYFGPGTRLTVT.

The gene calls are TRBV5-4 and TRBJ2-2; D might be TRBD2 (5 bases). From germline, CDR1 is SGHNT and CDR2 YYREEE (reference sequence). CDR3 length: 15 amino acids. V was trimmed by 4 bases and J by 3 bases, leaving 13 bases between them. The CDR3 DNA is TGTGCCAGCAGCATGAGGGCTAGCCACACCGGGGAGCTGTTTTTT. As protein: CASSMRASHTGELFF.

This clonotype has ten or more counts. The chain is built from TRBV27 and TRBJ2-1; D is possibly TRBD2 (6 bases). CDR1 and CDR2 from the germline V gene are MNHEY and SMNVEV (reference sequence). The ends were cut back, 3 bases at V and 6 bases at J, with 18 bases in the middle. The CDR3 consists of 16 residues. The CDR3 region has the DNA TGTGCCAGCAGTTTCCTGGGGACGGGGCGGGGCAATGAGCAGTTCTTC. This translates into CASSFLGTGRGNEQFF.

This clonotype was seen at least ten times. A junction end diverges from the germline sequence, so it may reflect a read error. The CDR3 coding sequence is TGTGCTAGCAGCTCTGCGGGAGCCTCCTACAATGAGCAGTTCTTC. Translated: CASSSAGASYNEQFF. The chain joins TRBV7-7 to TRBJ2-1; 7 nucleotides agree with TRBD2. Germline-derived CDR1 and CDR2 are SSHAT and FNYEAQ (reference sequence). The CDR3 has 15 amino acids.

As to this clonotype: A single base separates this from a much larger clone, so it may be a read error. V is TRBV7-6 and J is TRBJ2-5; perhaps TRBD1 as D (5 bases). V lost 3 bases to trimming and J lost 0 bases, with 14 bases between them. Germline CDR1 SGHVS, CDR2 FNYEAQ. The CDR3 has 16 amino acids. The DNA for the CDR3 is TGTGCCAGCAGCTTCGCTCAGGGATTGCACCAAGAGACCCAGTACTTC. Its protein is CASSFAQGLHQETQYF.

This clonotype appeared many times. The V and J genes are TRBV7-8 and TRBJ1-6, with 8 bases that match TRBD1. CDR1 is SGHVS and CDR2 is FQNEAQ in the germline V gene. The CDR3 totals 17 residues. Trimming cost V 4 bases and J 2 bases; bases outside gene matches: 7. For the CDR3, the DNA is TGTGCCAGCAGCTCCGTGGACAGGGTCACCTATAATTCACCCCTCCACTTT. Translated, it gives CASSSVDRVTYNSPLHF.

There are many counts of this clonotype. This chain uses TRBV29-1 with TRBJ2-3; 10 bases map to TRBD2. The trim removed 3 bases at V and 5 bases at J, leaving 8 bases unmatched. The CDR3 contains 15 residues. The V gene's germline CDR1 is SQVTM and CDR2 ANQGSEA. The CDR3 loop is CSVDPLAGVVDTQYF. For the CDR3, the DNA is TGCAGCGTTGATCCCCTAGCGGGAGTGGTAGATACGCAGTATTTT.

This clonotype was recorded at least ten times. The chain links TRBV6-2 or TRBV6-3 to TRBJ2-7; D is ambiguous. CDR3 length equals 13 residues. V was pared by 2 bases and J by 6 bases, with 11 bases between. Germline CDR1 is MNHEY and CDR2 is SVGEGT. The CDR3 nucleotides are TGTGCCAGCAGTTACCGTCATGGCCCCGAGCAGTACTTC. It specifies CASSYRHGPEQYF.

This clonotype was found a few times. The V gene is TRBV30, the J gene TRBJ2-7; possibly TRBD1 or TRBD2 for D (6 bases each). CDR3 length equals 15 residues. From germline, CDR1 is GTSNPN and CDR2 SVGIG (reference sequence). Trimming cost V 3 bases and J 5 bases, with 20 bases left between them. CDR3: CAWSRWGAGEDEQYF. CDR3 sequence (DNA): TGTGCCTGGAGCCGCTGGGGGGCAGGGGAGGACGAGCAGTACTTC.

J is TRBJ1-6 and V is TRBV19; D uncertain. The V end was cut by 3 bases, the J end by 9 bases, with 9 bases between. This CDR3 contains 13 residues. Germline V lookup: CDR1 LNHDA, CDR2 SQIVND (reference sequence). Written as DNA, the CDR3 is TGTGCCAGTAGTATGTCCGCCTCTTCACCCCTCCACTTT. Amino acids: CASSMSASSPLHF.

This clonotype appeared many times. This chain's CDR3 is CASSPTGTSRREQYF. CDR3 nucleotide sequence: TGCGCCAGCAGCCCGACAGGCACCTCCAGGAGGGAGCAGTACTTC. The rearrangement uses TRBV5-1 and TRBJ2-7; D perhaps matches TRBD1 (6 bases). The CDR3 contains 15 residues. Trimming stripped 4 bases from V and 7 bases from J, with 21 bases between. CDR1 is SGHRS and CDR2 is YFSETQ in the germline V gene.